This T cell receptor (beta chain) was recorded in a study of cytomegalovirus exposure and HLA in healthy donors. About the study: About 85 million unique TCR sequences came from HLA-typed donors in an early release. Whole-study results and caveats: The study carried out a later analysis of TCR beta sequences. It associated approximately 17,000 of them with specific HLA alleles at a false discovery rate of 0.05.

About this clone itself: Its antigen remains unknown.

PCR involved 60 Vbeta and 13 Jbeta primers. The protocol was immunoSEQ multiplex PCR, while the TCRdb copy is restricted to in-frame clones and leaves out a portion. This sample yields some 130,000 clones, of which nearly 65% are seen a single time; 9% to 10% belongs to the top ten. The sequence was obtained from a middle-aged man in good health and CMV-seropositive. The sample comprised PBMCs.

The CDR3 DNA follows: TGTGCCAGCAGGCGGAGGACAGGGGGGAACACTGAAGCTTTCTTT. As protein: CASRRRTGGNTEAFF. The genes are TRBV28 and TRBJ1-1; 10 bases agree with TRBD1. This CDR3 region has 15 residues. CDR1 is MDHEN and CDR2 is SYDVKM in the germline V gene. The V and J ends lost 6 bases and 1 base, in that order; junction bases with no gene match: 5.